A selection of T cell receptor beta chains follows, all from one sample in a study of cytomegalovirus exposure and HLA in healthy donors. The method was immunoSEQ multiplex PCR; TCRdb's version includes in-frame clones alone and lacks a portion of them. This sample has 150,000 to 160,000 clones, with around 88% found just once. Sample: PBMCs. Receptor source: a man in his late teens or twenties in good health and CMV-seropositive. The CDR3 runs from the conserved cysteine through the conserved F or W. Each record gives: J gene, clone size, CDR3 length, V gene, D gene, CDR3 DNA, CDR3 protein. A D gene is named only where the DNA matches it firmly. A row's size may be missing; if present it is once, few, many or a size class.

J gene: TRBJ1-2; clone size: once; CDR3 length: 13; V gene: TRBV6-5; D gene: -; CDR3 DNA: TGTGCCAGCAGTTCCACAGTCTCCGAAGGCTACACCTTC; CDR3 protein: CASSSTVSEGYTF
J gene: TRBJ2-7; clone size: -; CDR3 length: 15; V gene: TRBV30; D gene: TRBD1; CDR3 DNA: TGTGCCTGGAGTCCGCGGGCAGGGGGAACCTACGAGCAGTACTTC; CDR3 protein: CAWSPRAGGTYEQYF
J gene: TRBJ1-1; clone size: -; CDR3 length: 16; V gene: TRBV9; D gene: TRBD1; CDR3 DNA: TGTGCCAGCAGCGACCAGACAGGGCGGGGGAACACTGAAGCTTTCTTT; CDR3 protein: CASSDQTGRGNTEAFF
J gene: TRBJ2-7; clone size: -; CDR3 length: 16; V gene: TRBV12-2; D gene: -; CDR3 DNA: TGTGCAAGTCGCTTGGACAGGGGGCGGGAGGCCTACGAGCAGTACTTC; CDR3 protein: CASRLDRGREAYEQYF
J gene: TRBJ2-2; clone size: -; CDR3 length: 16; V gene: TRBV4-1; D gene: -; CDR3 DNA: TGCGCCAGCAGCCAACTCGATTTAATAGCGTTCGGGGAGCTGTTTTTT; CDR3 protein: CASSQLDLIAFGELFF
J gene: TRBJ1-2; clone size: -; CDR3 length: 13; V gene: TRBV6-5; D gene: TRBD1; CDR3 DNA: TGTGCCAGCAGTCGCGACAGGGTTGGTGGCTACACCTTC; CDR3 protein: CASSRDRVGGYTF
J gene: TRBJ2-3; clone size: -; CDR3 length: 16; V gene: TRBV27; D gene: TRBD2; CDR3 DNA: TGTGCCAGCAGTTTCGGGACTAGCAGACGATCGGATACGCAGTATTTT; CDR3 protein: CASSFGTSRRSDTQYF
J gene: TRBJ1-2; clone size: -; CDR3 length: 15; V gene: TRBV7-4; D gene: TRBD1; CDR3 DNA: TGTGCCAGCAGCCGGACAGGGACGAGGTGCTATGGCTACACCTTC; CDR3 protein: CASSRTGTRCYGYTF
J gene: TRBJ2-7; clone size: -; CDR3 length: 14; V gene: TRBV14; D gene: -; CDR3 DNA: TGTGCCAGCAGCCAAGTCCGGAGCTCCTACGAGCAGTACTTC; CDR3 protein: CASSQVRSSYEQYF
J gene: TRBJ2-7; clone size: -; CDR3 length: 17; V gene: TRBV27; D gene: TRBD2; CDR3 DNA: TGTGCCAGCAGTTTGACTAGCGGAGGGGTTGGGACCTACGAGCAGTACTTC; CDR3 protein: CASSLTSGGVGTYEQYF
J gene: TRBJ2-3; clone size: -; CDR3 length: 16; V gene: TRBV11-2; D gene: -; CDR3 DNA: TGTGCCAGCAGCATCCCGGGGAGGGGGGGCACAGATACGCAGTATTTT; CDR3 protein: CASSIPGRGGTDTQYF
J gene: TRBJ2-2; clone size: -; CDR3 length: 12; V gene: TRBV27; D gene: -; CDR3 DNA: TGTGCCAGCAGCAAGGCGGTCGGGGAGCTGTTTTTT; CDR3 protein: CASSKAVGELFF
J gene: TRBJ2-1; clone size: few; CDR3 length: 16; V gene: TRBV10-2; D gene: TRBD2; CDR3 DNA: TGCGCCAGCCATAAGATGACTAGCGGGGAAATCTATGAGCAGTTCTTC; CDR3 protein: CASHKMTSGEIYEQFF
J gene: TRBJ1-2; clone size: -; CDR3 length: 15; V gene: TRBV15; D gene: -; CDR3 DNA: TGTGCCACCAGCAGAGCCGCGCAGGCACTCTATGGCTACACCTTC; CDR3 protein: CATSRAAQALYGYTF
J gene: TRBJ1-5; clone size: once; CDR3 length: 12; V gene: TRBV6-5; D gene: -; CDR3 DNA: TGTGCCAGCAGTTATGGAGGGCAGCCCCAGCATTTT; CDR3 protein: CASSYGGQPQHF
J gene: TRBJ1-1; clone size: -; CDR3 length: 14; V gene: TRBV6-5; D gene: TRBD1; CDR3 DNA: TGTGCCAGCAGTTACTACGCCGGACAGGGACCTGCTTTCTTT; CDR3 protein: CASSYYAGQGPAFF
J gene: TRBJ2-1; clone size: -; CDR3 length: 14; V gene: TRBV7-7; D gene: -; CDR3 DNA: TGTGCCAGCAGCCAGGGGGGATCCTACAATGAGCAGTTCTTC; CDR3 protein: CASSQGGSYNEQFF
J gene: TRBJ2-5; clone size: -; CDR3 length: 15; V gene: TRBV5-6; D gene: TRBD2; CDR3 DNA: TGTGCCAGCAGCCAGGGACTAGCATTTCAGGAGACCCAGTACTTC; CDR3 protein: CASSQGLAFQETQYF
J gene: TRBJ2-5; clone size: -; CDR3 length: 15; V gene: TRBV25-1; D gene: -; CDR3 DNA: TGTGCCAGCAGTGGTGGACACTGGTACCAAGAGACCCAGTACTTC; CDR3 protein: CASSGGHWYQETQYF
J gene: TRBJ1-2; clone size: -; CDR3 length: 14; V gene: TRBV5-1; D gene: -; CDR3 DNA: TGCGCCAGCAGCGTATCTGGGGGGAGCTATGGCTACACCTTC; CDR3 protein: CASSVSGGSYGYTF
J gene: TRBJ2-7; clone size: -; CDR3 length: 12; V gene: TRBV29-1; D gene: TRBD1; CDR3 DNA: TGCAGCGTGGGACAGTTCTCCTACGAGCAGTACTTC; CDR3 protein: CSVGQFSYEQYF
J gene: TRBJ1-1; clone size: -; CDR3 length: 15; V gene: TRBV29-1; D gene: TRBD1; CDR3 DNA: TGCAGCGTAGCGGACAGGGGGCTAATGAACACTGAAGCTTTCTTT; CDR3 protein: CSVADRGLMNTEAFF
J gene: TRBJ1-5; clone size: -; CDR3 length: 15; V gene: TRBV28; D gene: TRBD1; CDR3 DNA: TGTGCCGCCAAATCCGGGACAGCACTCGGGAGGCCCCAGCATTTT; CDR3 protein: CAAKSGTALGRPQHF
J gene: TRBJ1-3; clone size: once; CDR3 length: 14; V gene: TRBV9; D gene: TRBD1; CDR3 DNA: TGTGCCAGCAGCGGAGGACAGGGAGGAAACACCATATATTTT; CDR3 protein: CASSGGQGGNTIYF
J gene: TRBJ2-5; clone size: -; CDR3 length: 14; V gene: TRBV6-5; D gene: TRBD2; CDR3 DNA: TGTGCCAGCAGTTACAGGGACGAGCGGGGGGACCAGTACTTC; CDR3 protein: CASSYRDERGDQYF
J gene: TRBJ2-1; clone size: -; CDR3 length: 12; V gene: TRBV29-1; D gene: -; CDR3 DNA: TGCAGCGTTGAAGTTAGCGAATATGAGCAGTTCTTC; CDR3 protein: CSVEVSEYEQFF
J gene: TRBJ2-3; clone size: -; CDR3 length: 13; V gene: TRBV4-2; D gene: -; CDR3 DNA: TGTGCCAGCAGCCCTCCCAGCACAGATACGCAGTATTTT; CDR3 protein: CASSPPSTDTQYF
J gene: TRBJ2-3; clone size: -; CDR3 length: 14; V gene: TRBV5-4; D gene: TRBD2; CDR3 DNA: TGTGCCAGCGGGAAGCGGGAGGGCACAGATACGCAGTATTTT; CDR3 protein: CASGKREGTDTQYF
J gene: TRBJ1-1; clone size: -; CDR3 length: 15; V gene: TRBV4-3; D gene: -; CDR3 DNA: TGCGCCAGCAGCCGCGCCGACAGACTGAACACTGAAGCTTTCTTT; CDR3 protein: CASSRADRLNTEAFF
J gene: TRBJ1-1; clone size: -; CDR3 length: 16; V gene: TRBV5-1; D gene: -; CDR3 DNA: TGCGCCAGCAGCTTGTGGGCAGGGATTAGGAACACTGAAGCTTTCTTT; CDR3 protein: CASSLWAGIRNTEAFF
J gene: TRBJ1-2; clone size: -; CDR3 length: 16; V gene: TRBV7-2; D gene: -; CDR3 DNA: TGTGCCAGCAGCCTCCCGTCAGGCTCCAGGGTATCTGGCTACACCTTC; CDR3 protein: CASSLPSGSRVSGYTF
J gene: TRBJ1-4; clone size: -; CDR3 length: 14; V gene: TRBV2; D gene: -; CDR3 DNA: TGTGCCAGCAGTGACCCGGGGAGAGGGGAAAAACTGTTTTTT; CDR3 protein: CASSDPGRGEKLFF
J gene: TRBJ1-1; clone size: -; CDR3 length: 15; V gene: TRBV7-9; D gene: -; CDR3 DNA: TGTGCCAGCAGCTTGGGGGCCTCCCCGAACACTGAAGCTTTCTTT; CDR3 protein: CASSLGASPNTEAFF
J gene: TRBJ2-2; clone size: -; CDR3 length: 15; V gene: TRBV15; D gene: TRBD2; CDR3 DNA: TGTGCCACCAGCAGAGGACTAGCCGACACCGGGGAGCTGTTTTTT; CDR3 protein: CATSRGLADTGELFF
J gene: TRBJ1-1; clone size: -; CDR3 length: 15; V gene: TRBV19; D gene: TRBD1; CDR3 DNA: TGTGCCAGTAGTTCCCCCGGACAGGCTCGGGCTGAAGCTTTCTTT; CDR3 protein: CASSSPGQARAEAFF
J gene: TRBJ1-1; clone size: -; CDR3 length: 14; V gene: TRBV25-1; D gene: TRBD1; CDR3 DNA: TGTGCCAGCAGTGAGGTGGACAGGGCCACTGAAGCTTTCTTT; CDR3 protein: CASSEVDRATEAFF
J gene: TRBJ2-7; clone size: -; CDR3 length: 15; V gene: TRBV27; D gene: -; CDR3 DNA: TGTGCCAGCAGTTCCCCCGGGGGATCGGGCTACGAGCAGTACTTC; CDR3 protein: CASSSPGGSGYEQYF
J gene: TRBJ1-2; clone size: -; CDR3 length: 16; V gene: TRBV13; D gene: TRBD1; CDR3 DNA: TGTGCCAGCAGCCTGGGACAGGGGGCGATTGTCTATGGCTACACCTTC; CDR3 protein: CASSLGQGAIVYGYTF
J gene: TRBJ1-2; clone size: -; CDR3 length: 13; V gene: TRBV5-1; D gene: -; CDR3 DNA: TGCGCCAGCAGCTTTGGACAGAACTATGGCTACACCTTC; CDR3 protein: CASSFGQNYGYTF
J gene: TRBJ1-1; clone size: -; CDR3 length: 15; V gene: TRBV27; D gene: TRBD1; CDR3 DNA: TGTGCCAGCAGTTCCCCCACAGGGGTGAACACTGAAGCTTTCTTT; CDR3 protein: CASSSPTGVNTEAFF
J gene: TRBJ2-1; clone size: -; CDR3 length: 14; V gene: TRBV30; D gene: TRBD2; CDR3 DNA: TGTGCCTGGACAGCGGGAGGGCTCTACAATGAGCAGTTCTTC; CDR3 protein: CAWTAGGLYNEQFF
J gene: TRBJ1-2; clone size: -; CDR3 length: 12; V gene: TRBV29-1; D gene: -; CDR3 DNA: TGCAGCGTTGCCAGGGGACATGATGGCTACACCTTC; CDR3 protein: CSVARGHDGYTF
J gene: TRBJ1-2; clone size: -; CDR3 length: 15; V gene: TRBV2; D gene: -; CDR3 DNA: TGTGCCAGCAGTGAACGGCAGCCGGGTAACTATGGCTACACCTTC; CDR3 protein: CASSERQPGNYGYTF
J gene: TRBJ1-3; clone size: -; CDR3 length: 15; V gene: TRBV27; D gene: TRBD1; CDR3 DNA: TGTGCCAGCAGACCGGGACAGGGGGCTGGAAACACCATATATTTT; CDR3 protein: CASRPGQGAGNTIYF
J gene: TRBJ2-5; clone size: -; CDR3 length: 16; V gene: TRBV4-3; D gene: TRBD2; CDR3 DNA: TGCGCCAGCAGCCAAGGGGGTTCGGGGGGGCCGGAGACCCAGTACTTC; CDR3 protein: CASSQGGSGGPETQYF
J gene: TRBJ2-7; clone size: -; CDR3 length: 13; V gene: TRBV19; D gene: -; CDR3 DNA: TGTGCCAGTAGTATAGATAGGGGATACGAGCAGTACTTC; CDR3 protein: CASSIDRGYEQYF
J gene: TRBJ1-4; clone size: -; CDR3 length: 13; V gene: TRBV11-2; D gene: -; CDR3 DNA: TGTGCCAGCAGCTTGAGACAAGGCGAAAAACTGTTTTTT; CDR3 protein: CASSLRQGEKLFF
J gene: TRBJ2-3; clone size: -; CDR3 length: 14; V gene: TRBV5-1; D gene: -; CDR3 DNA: TGCGCCAGCAGCTTAGACAGACTCACAGATACGCAGTATTTT; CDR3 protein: CASSLDRLTDTQYF